This T cell receptor (beta chain) appears in the sequencing data of a study of blood T cell repertoires in COVID-19. Study-level information: Researchers got acute and convalescent COVID-19 samples from the United States, Italy and Spain.

This CDR3 is 15 amino acids long. V was shortened by 2 bases and J by 0 bases, with 10 bases between the two germline ends. Looked up from germline, CDR1 is SEHNR and CDR2 is FQNEAQ (reference sequence). Repertoires were generated with immunoSEQ multiplex PCR, while TCRdb's copy carries only in-frame clones and drops some. Seen here are tens of thousands of clones, more than 75% observed once, and the top ten hold 16%. Sample: peripheral blood. The clonotype comes from a man in his 70s with acute or convalescent COVID-19. J is TRBJ1-2 and V is TRBV7-9; perhaps TRBD1 as D (6 bases). CDR3 in amino acids: CASSLMRTANYGYTF. DNA of the CDR3: TGTGCCAGCAGCTTAATGAGGACAGCTAACTATGGCTACACCTTC.